The T cell receptor beta chain described here comes from a study of immune evolution from preneoplasia to lung adenocarcinoma. About the research overall: HLA loss of heterozygosity: roughly 6.4% AIS, 15% MIA, about 35% ADC, none AAH. General study points: Normal lung had highest clonality; later lesions appeared denser, more diverse.

The CDR3 length is 13 residues. The germline V gene encodes CDR1 SGHTA and CDR2 FQGTGA. V lost 3 bases and J 6 bases, leaving 9 bases between the germline ends. Notes on this clone: As yet, its antigen is unknown.

Data came from immunoSEQ multiplex PCR; TCRdb stores just in-frame clones and leaves some out. This sample has several thousand clones, with more than 75% found just once. The sequence was obtained from an older donor with lung adenocarcinoma. Material for sequencing was FFPE minimally invasive lung adenocarcinoma tissue. The V and J genes are TRBV7-3 and TRBJ2-1; unclear D gene. CDR3: CASSFSPGNEQFF. The CDR3 DNA follows: TGTGCCAGCAGCTTTTCCCCGGGCAATGAGCAGTTCTTC.